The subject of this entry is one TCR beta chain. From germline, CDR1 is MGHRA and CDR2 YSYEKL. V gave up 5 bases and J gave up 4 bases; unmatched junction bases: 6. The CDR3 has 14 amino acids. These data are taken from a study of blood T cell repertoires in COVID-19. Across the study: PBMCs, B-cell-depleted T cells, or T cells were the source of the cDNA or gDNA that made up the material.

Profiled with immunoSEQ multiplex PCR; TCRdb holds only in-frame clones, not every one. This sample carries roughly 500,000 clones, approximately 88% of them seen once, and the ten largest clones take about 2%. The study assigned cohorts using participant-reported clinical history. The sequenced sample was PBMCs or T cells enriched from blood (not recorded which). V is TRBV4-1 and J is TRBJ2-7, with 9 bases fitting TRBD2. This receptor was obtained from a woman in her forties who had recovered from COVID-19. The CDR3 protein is CASSWLAGAYEQYF. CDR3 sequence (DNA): TGCGCCAGCAGCTGGTTAGCGGGAGCATACGAGCAGTACTTC.